These 5 T cell receptor beta chains share one sample of origin, sequenced in a study of TIL therapy for anti-PD-1-resistant metastatic lung cancer. This was the immunoSEQ v3 assay. Repertoires were generated with immunoSEQ multiplex PCR, while TCRdb's copy carries only in-frame clones and drops some. The data hold 36,000 or so clones, with about 73% observed a single time. The sample's time point: pre-treatment sample, taken before nivolumab and TIL therapy. The input for sequencing was blood, taken at baseline. The receptor set was obtained from a person aged 25 to 79 with non-small cell lung cancer.

The chain links TRBV5-1 to TRBJ2-7; no firm D call. The CDR3 is 13 residues long. The V gene lost 3 bases and the J gene lost 12 bases, with 19 bases spanning the gap. Germline CDR1 SGHRS, CDR2 YFSETQ. The CDR3 loop reads CASSSTTTGKWYF. The DNA of the CDR3 is TGCGCCAGCAGCTCTACAACGACTGGAAAGTGGTACTTC. Full variable domain (outside the CDR3, taken from reference TRBV5-1 and TRBJ2-7): KAGVTQTPRYLIKTRGQQVTLSCSPISGHRSVSWYQQTPGQGLQFLFEYFSETQRNKGNFPGRFSGRQFSNSRSEMNVSTLELGDSALYLCASSSTTTGKWYFGPGTRLTVT.

This clone was picked up a small number of times. The rearrangement joins TRBV7-9 to TRBJ1-1; weak D call: TRBD1 (6 bases). Trimming cost V 4 bases and J 7 bases, with 16 bases left between them. The CDR3 length is 14 residues. The V gene's germline CDR1 is SEHNR and CDR2 FQNEAQ (reference sequence). The CDR3 DNA is TGTGCCAGCAGCTCCTATTCAGGGGCCTTTGAAGCTTTCTTT. Translating it yields CASSSYSGAFEAFF.

J is TRBJ2-5 and V is TRBV7-9, with D perhaps TRBD2 (5 bases). V was clipped by 5 bases and J by 0 bases, with 13 bases between them. The CDR3 is 15 amino acids. Germline V gene data show CDR1 as SEHNR and CDR2 as FQNEAQ (reference sequence). Here the CDR3 DNA reads TGTGCCAGCAGCGTCATAGCGCCGGACCAAGAGACCCAGTACTTC. Its protein product is CASSVIAPDQETQYF.

Notes on this clone: Other DNA variants within this sample encode the same CDR3. The chain uses TRBV13 and TRBJ2-3; D is unresolved. The CDR3 consists of 15 residues. Germline assignment: CDR1 PRHDT and CDR2 FYEKMQ (reference sequence). Trimming took 2 bases from V and 6 from J, leaving 15 bases between them. CDR3 residues: CASSLRVRNTDTQYF. The CDR3, as DNA: TGTGCCAGCAGCTTAAGGGTCCGGAACACGGATACGCAGTATTTT.

The chain combines TRBV19 with TRBJ2-1; TRBD2 aligns across 8 bases. The CDR3 spans 16 residues. J lost 5 bases, V lost 2 bases, and 8 bases had no gene match. Germline V gene data show CDR1 as LNHDA and CDR2 as SQIVND (reference sequence). The CDR3 reads CASSILSSGGNNEQFF. The CDR3 nucleotides are TGTGCCAGTAGTATACTTTCCAGCGGGGGTAACAATGAGCAGTTCTTC. The complete variable domain, with remaining parts taken from reference TRBV19 and TRBJ2-1, reads DGGITQSPKYLFRKEGQNVTLSCEQNLNHDAMYWYRQDPGQGLRLIYYSQIVNDFQKGDIAEGYSVSREKKESFPLTVTSAQKNPTAFYLCASSILSSGGNNEQFFGPGTRLTVL.